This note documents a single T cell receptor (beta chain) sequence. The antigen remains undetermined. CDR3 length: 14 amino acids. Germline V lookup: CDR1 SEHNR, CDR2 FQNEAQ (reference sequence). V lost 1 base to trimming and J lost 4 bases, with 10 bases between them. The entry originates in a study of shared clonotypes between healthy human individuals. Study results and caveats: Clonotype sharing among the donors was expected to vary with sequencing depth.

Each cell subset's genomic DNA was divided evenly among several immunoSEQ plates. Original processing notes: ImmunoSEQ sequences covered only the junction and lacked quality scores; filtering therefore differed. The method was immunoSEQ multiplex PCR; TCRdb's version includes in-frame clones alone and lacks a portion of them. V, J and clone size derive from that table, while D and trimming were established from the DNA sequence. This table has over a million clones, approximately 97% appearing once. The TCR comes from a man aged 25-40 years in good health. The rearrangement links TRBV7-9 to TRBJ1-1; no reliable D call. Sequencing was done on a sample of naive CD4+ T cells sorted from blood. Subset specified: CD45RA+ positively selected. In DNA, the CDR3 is TGTGCCAGCAGCTTAGGTGTTAGTAGCACTGAAGCTTTCTTT. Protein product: CASSLGVSSTEAFF.